The 30 T cell receptor beta chains below were found in one sample sequenced in a study of blood T cell repertoires in COVID-19. Sequencing was performed with immunoSEQ multiplex PCR; in TCRdb, only in-frame clones are kept and a portion is missing. There are roughly 190,000 clones in the sample; 80% to 90% occur only once, and around an eighth lies in the top ten. The sequenced material came from peripheral blood. The origin of the receptors is a man between 25 and 39 years old with active or convalescent COVID-19.

The rearrangement uses TRBV7-8 and TRBJ1-5; D is unclear. The V end lost 0 bases, the J end lost 5 bases, and 17 bases lay between the germline ends. From germline, CDR1 is SGHVS and CDR2 FQNEAQ. CDR3 size: 17 residues. The CDR3 region is CASSLAEYLLYDQPQHF. For the CDR3, the DNA is TGTGCCAGCAGCTTAGCAGAGTATCTACTCTACGATCAGCCCCAGCATTTT. Based on the CDR3 plus reference TRBV7-8 and TRBJ1-5, the full variable domain is GAGVSQSPRYKVAKRGQDVALRCDPISGHVSLFWYQQALGQGPEFLTYFQNEAQLDKSGLPSDRFFAERPEGSVSTLKIQRTQQEDSAVYLCASSLAEYLLYDQPQHFGDGTRLSIL.

This clone was counted a few times. The chain joins TRBV4-3 to TRBJ1-5; TRBD1 agrees at 7 bases. Per the germline V gene, CDR1 is LGHNA and CDR2 is YSLEER. The CDR3 length is 16 residues. V gave up 0 bases and J gave up 3 bases; unmatched junction bases: 5. DNA for the CDR3: TGCGCCAGCAGCCAAGAGGCACAGGGGAACAATCAGCCCCAGCATTTT. Amino acid sequence: CASSQEAQGNNQPQHF.

The V call is TRBV7-2, the J call TRBJ2-4; 9 nucleotides align to TRBD2. Trimming took 5 bases from V and 8 from J; bases not matched to a gene: 13. The CDR3 runs 16 residues. The germline V gene has CDR1 SGHTA and CDR2 FQGNSA. The CDR3 DNA sequence: TGTGCCAGCAGCCCCGCCGGGCGGGGGGGGTCGGACATTCAGTACTTC. Translated, it gives CASSPAGRGGSDIQYF.

The rearrangement uses TRBV5-6 and TRBJ2-2, with 9 bases aligning to TRBD1. Germline V CDR1 and CDR2: SGHDT, YYEEEE. This CDR3 has 16 amino acids. J was trimmed by 6 bases and V by 2 bases; bases with no gene match: 8. CDR3: CASSFRTGERPGELFF. Written as DNA, the CDR3 is TGTGCCAGCAGCTTCCGGACAGGGGAACGGCCCGGGGAGCTGTTTTTT.

This chain links TRBV2 with TRBJ1-5, with 9 nucleotides matching TRBD1. This CDR3 has 14 residues. CDR1 SNHLY and CDR2 FYNNEI come from the germline V gene. J was trimmed by 8 bases and V by 4 bases; bases with no gene match: 6. Written as DNA, the CDR3 is TGTGCCAGCAGTGGGGGGGACAGGGCGAAGCCCCAGCATTTT. Its translation is CASSGGDRAKPQHF.

This sequence joins TRBV7-9 and TRBJ2-2; 14 bases are shared with TRBD2. Germline-derived CDR1 and CDR2 are SEHNR and FQNEAQ (reference sequence). There are 19 residues in the CDR3. J gave up 1 base and V 5 bases, and 9 bases lay outside the gene matches. CDR3: CASSPGTSGSQENTGELFF. In nucleotides, the CDR3 is TGTGCCAGCAGCCCGGGGACTAGCGGGAGCCAGGAGAACACCGGGGAGCTGTTTTTT.

The J gene is TRBJ2-7, the V gene TRBV29-1; TRBD1 agrees at 11 bases. Per germline, CDR1 SQVTM and CDR2 ANQGSEA. V was pared by 6 bases and J by 4 bases, with 5 bases of the junction left unmatched. The CDR3 contains 13 residues. The CDR3 nucleotides are TGCAGCGTCGACGGACAGGGGGCATACGAGCAGTACTTC. Its protein is CSVDGQGAYEQYF.

J is TRBJ2-7 and V is TRBV24-1, with TRBD2 matching over 7 bases. V dropped 7 bases and J dropped 2; count of bases not matched to a gene: 10. The length of the CDR3 is 15 residues. Germline CDR1 is KGHDR and CDR2 is SFDVKD. Written as DNA, the CDR3 is TGTGCCACCAGGGTCTCGGGAGGAGTAACCTACGAGCAGTACGTC. This gives the protein CATRVSGGVTYEQYV.

The rearrangement links TRBV11-2 to TRBJ2-2; D possibly corresponds to TRBD1 (5 bases). The V end was cut by 1 base, the J end by 1 base, with 10 bases between. The CDR3 has 16 residues. Germline V CDR1 and CDR2: SGHAT, FQNNGV. This chain's CDR3 is CASSLGATGNTGELFF. The CDR3 DNA is TGTGCCAGCAGCTTAGGGGCAACAGGGAACACCGGGGAGCTGTTTTTT.

J is TRBJ2-1 and V is TRBV2, with 9 bases identical to TRBD2. CDR3 size: 16 residues. Germline V gives CDR1 SNHLY, CDR2 FYNNEI. The V segment lost 2 bases and the J segment 7 bases; nucleotides outside the gene matches: 9. The CDR3 loop reads CASSESLAGLSNEQFF. The CDR3 DNA is TGTGCCAGCAGTGAATCCCTAGCGGGACTTTCGAATGAGCAGTTCTTC.

The chain joins TRBV11-2 to TRBJ1-4; tentative D call: TRBD1 (5 bases). V was cut by 5 bases and J by 7 bases, with 23 bases left in between. Per germline, CDR1 SGHAT and CDR2 FQNNGV. CDR3 length: 17 amino acids. CDR3 sequence (DNA): TGTGCCAGCAGCCCCCGCGCACCGGGGGTGAGACGTGAAAAACTGTTTTTT. It is translated as CASSPRAPGVRREKLFF.

The chain joins TRBV10-3 to TRBJ2-2; maybe TRBD2 (6 bases). The germline gives CDR1 ENHRY, CDR2 SYGVKD. CDR3 length: 14 amino acids. V gave up 4 bases and J gave up 0 bases, with 6 bases separating them. CDR3 protein: CAISGDSNTGELFF. In DNA form, the CDR3 reads TGTGCCATCAGTGGGGACTCGAACACCGGGGAGCTGTTTTTT.

V and J are TRBV7-9 and TRBJ1-1; a weak D match, TRBD1 (6 bases). The ends were cut back, 4 bases at V and 3 bases at J, with 9 bases in the middle. The length of the CDR3 is 13 residues. CDR1 is SEHNR, CDR2 FQNEAQ, per germline (reference sequence). CDR3 residues: CASSSNRDTEAFF. CDR3 nucleotides: TGTGCCAGCAGCTCCAACAGGGACACTGAAGCTTTCTTT. The full variable domain, with the rest looked up from reference TRBV7-9 and TRBJ1-1, is DTGVSQNPRHKITKRGQNVTFRCDPISEHNRLYWYRQTLGQGPEFLTYFQNEAQLEKSRLLSDRFSAERPKGSFSTLEIQRTEQGDSAMYLCASSSNRDTEAFFGQGTRLTVV.

The sample holds one count of this clone. The chain is built from TRBV30 and TRBJ2-7; weak D call: TRBD1 (6 bases). V shed 2 bases and J shed 7 bases, with 15 bases lying between them. Germline CDR1 GTSNPN, CDR2 SVGIG (reference sequence). The CDR3 has 13 amino acids. The DNA of the CDR3 is TGTGCCTGGAGTCAGGGCACAGGGAGAGAGCAGTACGTC. Amino acids: CAWSQGTGREQYV.

The chain has TRBV4-3 and TRBJ2-1; maybe TRBD1 (6 bases). The CDR3 has 12 residues. V shed 4 bases and J shed 9 bases, with 10 bases lying between them. The germline V gene encodes CDR1 LGHNA and CDR2 YSLEER. The CDR3 DNA follows: TGCGCCAGCAGCCTACAGGGCTTTGAGCAGTTCTTC. Amino acid sequence: CASSLQGFEQFF.

Only a few counts were recorded for this clone. The V call is TRBV2, the J call TRBJ1-3; D is undetermined. This CDR3 has 14 residues. With 6 bases removed from V and 4 bases from J, the gap between germline ends came to 13 bases. The germline V gene encodes CDR1 SNHLY and CDR2 FYNNEI. The CDR3 DNA reads as TGTGCCAGCAGGGGAGACCTGGTGGGAAACACCATATATTTT. This encodes CASRGDLVGNTIYF.

V gene TRBV19 combines with J gene TRBJ2-1; TRBD2 matches at 10 bases. The CDR3 covers 15 residues. V lost 3 bases and J lost 6; bases outside the gene matches: 5. Germline-derived CDR1 and CDR2 are LNHDA and SQIVND (reference sequence). The CDR3 is CASSMASGRSNEQFF. The CDR3 DNA reads TGTGCCAGTAGTATGGCTAGCGGGAGAAGCAATGAGCAGTTCTTC.

Only a few counts were recorded for this clone. J is TRBJ1-2 and V is TRBV14; 8 bases align to TRBD1. Germline V gene data show CDR1 as SGHDN and CDR2 as FVKESK. This CDR3 is built from 13 residues. Trimming removed 2 bases from V and 6 bases from J; junction bases left unmatched: 2. The CDR3 sequence is CASSQRDRHGYTF. The CDR3 coding sequence is TGTGCCAGCAGCCAAAGGGACAGGCATGGCTACACCTTC. The variable domain in full, completed from reference TRBV14 and TRBJ1-2, reads EAGVTQFPSHSVIEKGQTVTLRCDPISGHDNLYWYRRVMGKEIKFLLHFVKESKQDESGMPNNRFLAERTGGTYSTLKVQPAELEDSGVYFCASSQRDRHGYTFGSGTRLTVV.

The genes are TRBV5-8 and TRBJ2-7; D remains ambiguous. The CDR3 covers 12 residues. The germline V gene encodes CDR1 SGHTS and CDR2 YDEGEE. V was clipped by 2 bases and J by 6 bases, with 9 bases between them. The CDR3 nucleotides are TGTGCCAGCAGCTTCTCTTACGGCGAGCAGTACGTC. Its translation is CASSFSYGEQYV.

V and J are TRBV19 and TRBJ1-5; no firm D call. Trimming removed 4 bases from V and 7 bases from J, with 11 bases in between. This CDR3 is 13 amino acids long. Germline-derived CDR1 and CDR2 are LNHDA and SQIVND (reference sequence). CDR3: CASSRSHRQPQHF. The DNA of the CDR3 is TGTGCCAGTAGTAGGTCCCACCGGCAGCCCCAGCATTTT.

The chain employs TRBV7-3 and TRBJ2-3, with TRBD2 matching over 9 bases. Germline CDR1 reads SGHTA; CDR2 reads FQGTGA. Germline trimming cut 5 bases from V and 1 base from J; bases unmatched to any gene: 7. The CDR3 consists of 16 residues. CDR3 protein: CASSPASGGRTDTQYF. CDR3 DNA sequence: TGTGCCAGCAGCCCCGCCAGCGGGGGGCGCACAGATACGCAGTATTTT. The full variable domain, its missing parts supplied by reference TRBV7-3 and TRBJ2-3, is GAGVSQTPSNKVTEKGKYVELRCDPISGHTALYWYRQSLGQGPEFLIYFQGTGAADDSGLPNDRFFAVRPEGSVSTLKIQRTERGDSAVYLCASSPASGGRTDTQYFGPGTRLTVL.

This sequence joins TRBV19 and TRBJ1-6; 11 bases map to TRBD1. This CDR3 region has 16 residues. The V gene's germline CDR1 is LNHDA and CDR2 SQIVND (reference sequence). V lost 5 bases and J lost 7; bases outside the gene matches: 7. CDR3 loop: CASSEAGTGGNSPLHF. The DNA of the CDR3 is TGTGCCAGTAGTGAAGCCGGGACAGGGGGAAATTCACCCCTCCACTTT.

The chain recombines TRBV29-1 with TRBJ2-3; a possible D gene is TRBD1 (6 bases). The CDR3 sequence is 13 residues long. The germline V and J ends were trimmed by 5 bases and 2 bases, with 11 bases remaining between them. Germline lookup yields CDR1 SQVTM and CDR2 ANQGSEA. Here the CDR3 reads CSVWNRVTDTQYF. The CDR3 DNA is TGCAGCGTTTGGAACAGGGTCACAGATACGCAGTATTTT.

V and J are TRBV4-1 and TRBJ1-5; weak D call: TRBD1 (6 bases). The CDR3 has 15 amino acids. CDR1 is MGHRA and CDR2 is YSYEKL in the germline V gene. V was trimmed by 1 base and J by 0 bases, leaving 7 bases between them. Written as DNA, the CDR3 is TGCGCCAGCAGCCAAGGACAGGTTAGCAATCAGCCCCAGCATTTT. It translates to CASSQGQVSNQPQHF.

The chain employs TRBV21-1 and TRBJ1-1; TRBD1 was called by the table and not checked on the DNA. TRBV21-1 is a listed pseudogene. The CDR3 runs to 14 residues. CDR3 sequence: CASSKGPMNTEAFF. For the CDR3, the DNA is TGTGCCAGCAGCAAGGGCCCGATGAACACTGAAGCTTTCTTT.

Written as DNA, the CDR3 is TGTGCCAGCAGTGAAACAGGATGGTACAATGAAAAACTGTTTTTT. Translating gives CASSETGWYNEKLFF. The chain recombines TRBV6-1 with TRBJ1-4; maybe TRBD1 (5 bases). With 2 bases removed from V and 5 bases from J, the gap between germline ends came to 12 bases. The CDR3 length is 15 residues. Germline loops: CDR1 MNHNS, CDR2 SASEGT.

The rearrangement uses TRBV7-2 and TRBJ2-7; TRBD1 agrees at 9 bases. Germline CDR1 SGHTA, CDR2 FQGNSA. The ends lost 1 base at V and 6 bases at J; junction bases unmatched: 4. The CDR3 runs to 14 residues. CDR3 amino acids: CASSLGTGEREQYF. As DNA, the CDR3 is TGTGCCAGCAGCTTAGGGACAGGGGAACGCGAGCAGTACTTC.

The V and J genes are TRBV30 and TRBJ2-7; 7 bases match TRBD1. V dropped 0 bases and J dropped 6; count of bases not matched to a gene: 5. The V gene's germline CDR1 is GTSNPN and CDR2 SVGIG (reference sequence). The CDR3 is made up of 13 amino acids. The CDR3 DNA reads as TGTGCCTGGAGTGTACAGGGGATGGGCGAGCAGTACTTC. This encodes CAWSVQGMGEQYF.

The chain is built from TRBV27 and TRBJ1-2, with TRBD1 as a possible D gene (5 bases). Trimming cost V 8 bases and J 4 bases, with 11 bases left between them. The CDR3 loop spans 12 amino acids. Germline V gene lookup returns CDR1 MNHEY and CDR2 SMNVEV (reference sequence). The CDR3 bases are TGTGCCAGCTACGTGGGGGGCTATGGCTACACCTTC. It translates to CASYVGGYGYTF.

V and J are TRBV6-5 and TRBJ1-1, with a weak D call TRBD1 (6 bases). The germline V gene has CDR1 MNHEY and CDR2 SVGAGI. The CDR3 runs to 14 residues. Trimming left V 0 bases short and J 6 bases short, with 11 bases between. The CDR3 DNA sequence: TGTGCCAGCAGTTACTCGAGACAGGCGGCTGAAGCTTTCTTT. It encodes CASSYSRQAAEAFF.